This T cell receptor beta chain was recovered during a study of T-cell reconstitution after alpha-beta-depleted transplantation in children. General study findings and limits: Among T cells one year after transplant, newly produced cells accounted for most counts and diversity. Reportedly, roughly two months post-transplant, alpha-beta T cells arose from several hundred expanded graft clones.

It was with unique molecular identifiers that the TCRbeta library was prepared. TCRdb fed the PCR reads into MiXCR, producing one record per CDR3 protein. Here the sample spans just over 950,000 distinct CDR3 sequences, 25% to 35% being singletons. Comments on this clonotype: The antigen is unknown.

V shed 3 bases and J shed 3 bases, with 5 bases lying between them. From germline, CDR1 is SQVTM and CDR2 ANQGSEA. The CDR3 extends over 11 amino acids. The chain joins TRBV29-1 to TRBJ1-2, with D unresolved. The receptor's source is a boy younger than two who had a stem cell transplant for SCID, so the T cells may come from the graft donor. Sequences were derived from PBMCs, mostly from graft donor cells, sampled 360 days after TCRalphabeta/CD19-depleted stem cell transplant. CDR3 DNA: TGCAGCGTTGACCCCTACTATGGCTACACCTTC. This sequence encodes CSVDPYYGYTF.